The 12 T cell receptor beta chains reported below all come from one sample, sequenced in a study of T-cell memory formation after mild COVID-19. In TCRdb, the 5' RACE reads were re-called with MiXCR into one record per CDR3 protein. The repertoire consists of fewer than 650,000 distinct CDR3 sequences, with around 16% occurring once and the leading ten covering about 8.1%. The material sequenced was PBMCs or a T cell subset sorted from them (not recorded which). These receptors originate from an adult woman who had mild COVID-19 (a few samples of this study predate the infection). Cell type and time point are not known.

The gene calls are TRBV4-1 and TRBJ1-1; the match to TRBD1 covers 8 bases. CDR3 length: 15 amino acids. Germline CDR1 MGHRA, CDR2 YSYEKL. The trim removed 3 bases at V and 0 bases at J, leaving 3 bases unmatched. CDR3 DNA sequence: TGCGCCAGCAGCCAGACAGGGGACCTGAACACTGAAGCTTTCTTT. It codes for CASSQTGDLNTEAFF.

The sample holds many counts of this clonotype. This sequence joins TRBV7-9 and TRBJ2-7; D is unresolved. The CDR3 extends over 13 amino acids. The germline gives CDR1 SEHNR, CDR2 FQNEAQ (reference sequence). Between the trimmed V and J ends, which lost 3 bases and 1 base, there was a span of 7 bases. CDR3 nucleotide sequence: TGTGCCAGCAGCTTTGGCGATTCCTACGAGCAGTACTTC. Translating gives CASSFGDSYEQYF.

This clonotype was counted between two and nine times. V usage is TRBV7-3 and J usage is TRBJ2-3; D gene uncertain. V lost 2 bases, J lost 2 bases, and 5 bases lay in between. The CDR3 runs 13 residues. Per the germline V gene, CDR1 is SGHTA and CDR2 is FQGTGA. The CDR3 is CASSLSVTDTQYF. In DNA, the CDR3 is TGTGCCAGCAGCTTATCCGTCACAGATACGCAGTATTTT.

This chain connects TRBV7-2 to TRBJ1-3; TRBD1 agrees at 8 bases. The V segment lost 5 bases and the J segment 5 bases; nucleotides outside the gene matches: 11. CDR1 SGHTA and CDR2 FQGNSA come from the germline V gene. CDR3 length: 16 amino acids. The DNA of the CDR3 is TGTGCCAGCAGCACTGTACAGGGGGAAGCGAGAAACACCATATATTTT. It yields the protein CASSTVQGEARNTIYF.

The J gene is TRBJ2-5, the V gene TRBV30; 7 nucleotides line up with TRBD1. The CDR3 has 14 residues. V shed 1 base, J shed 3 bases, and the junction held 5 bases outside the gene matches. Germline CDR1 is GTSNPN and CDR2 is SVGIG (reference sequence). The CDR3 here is CAWSGPGQKETQYF. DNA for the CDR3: TGTGCCTGGAGTGGGCCGGGACAGAAAGAGACCCAGTACTTC.

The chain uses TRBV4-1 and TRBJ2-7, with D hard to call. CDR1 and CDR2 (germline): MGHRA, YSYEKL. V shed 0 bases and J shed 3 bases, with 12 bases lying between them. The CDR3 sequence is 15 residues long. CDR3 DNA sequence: TGCGCCAGCAGCCAAGAGAACCAACAATTCTACGAGCAGTACTTC. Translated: CASSQENQQFYEQYF.

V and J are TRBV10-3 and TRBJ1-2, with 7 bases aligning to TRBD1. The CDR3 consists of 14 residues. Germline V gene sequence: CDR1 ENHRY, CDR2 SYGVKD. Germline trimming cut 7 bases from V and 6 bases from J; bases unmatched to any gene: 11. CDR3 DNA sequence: TGTGCCATCACCCCGGGTGAGGGGGCGGATGGCTACACCTTC. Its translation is CAITPGEGADGYTF.

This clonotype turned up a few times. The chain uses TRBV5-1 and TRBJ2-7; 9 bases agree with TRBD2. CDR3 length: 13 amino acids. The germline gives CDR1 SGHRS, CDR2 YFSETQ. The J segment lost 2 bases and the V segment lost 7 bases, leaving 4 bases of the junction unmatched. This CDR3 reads CASRGGDTYEQYF. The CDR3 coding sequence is TGCGCCAGCCGCGGGGGGGATACCTACGAGCAGTACTTC.

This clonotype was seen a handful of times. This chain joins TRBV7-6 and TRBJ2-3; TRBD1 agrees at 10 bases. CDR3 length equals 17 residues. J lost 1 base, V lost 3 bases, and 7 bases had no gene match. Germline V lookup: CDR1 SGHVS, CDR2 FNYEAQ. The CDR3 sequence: CASSFGAGTGGTDTQYF. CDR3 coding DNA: TGTGCCAGCAGCTTTGGAGCCGGGACAGGGGGCACAGATACGCAGTATTTT.

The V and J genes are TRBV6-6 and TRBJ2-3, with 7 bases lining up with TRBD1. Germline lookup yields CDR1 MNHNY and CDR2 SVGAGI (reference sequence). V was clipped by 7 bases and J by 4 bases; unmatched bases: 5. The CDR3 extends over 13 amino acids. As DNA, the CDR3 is TGTGCCAGCAACGACAGGGCCCCAGATACGCAGTATTTT. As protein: CASNDRAPDTQYF.

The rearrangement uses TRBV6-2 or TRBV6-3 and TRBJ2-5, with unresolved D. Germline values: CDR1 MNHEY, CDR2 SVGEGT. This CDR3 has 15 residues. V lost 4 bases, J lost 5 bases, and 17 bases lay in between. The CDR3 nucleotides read TGTGCCAGCAGTTCCCCGATGGGAAGTAAGGAGACCCAGTACTTC. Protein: CASSSPMGSKETQYF.

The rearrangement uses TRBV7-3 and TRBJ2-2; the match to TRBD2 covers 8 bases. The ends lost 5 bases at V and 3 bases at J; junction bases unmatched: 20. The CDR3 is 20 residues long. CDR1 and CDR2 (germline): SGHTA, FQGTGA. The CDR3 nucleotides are TGTGCCAGCAGCCACCTAGTCCCAGCGGGAGATTCGCTGGACACCGGGGAGCTGTTTTTT. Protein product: CASSHLVPAGDSLDTGELFF.